This T cell receptor (beta chain) was found in a study of blood T cell repertoires in COVID-19. Looking at the study overall: From the United States, Italy and Spain came samples of acute and convalescent COVID-19. T cells, B-cell-depleted T cells, or PBMCs supplied cDNA or gDNA.

This clone has a single count. In the original processing: Nucleated cell number was recorded as an estimate derived from reference gene primer amplification. Method: immunoSEQ multiplex PCR; TCRdb's copy keeps in-frame clones and lacks some. D and trimming come from the DNA, and the V and J calls and clone size come from that table. The sample records around 250,000 clones, less than 90% being singletons. The sample was peripheral blood. The sequence came from a middle-aged woman who had recovered from COVID-19.

The chain's CDR3 is CASSFITGTLHF. The CDR3 DNA is TGTGCCAGCAGCTTCATAACAGGGACCCTCCACTTT. The rearrangement links TRBV7-2 to TRBJ1-6, with a tentative D call TRBD1 (6 bases). The CDR3 covers 12 residues. The V gene lost 3 bases and the J gene lost 14 bases, with 11 bases spanning the gap. Germline assignment: CDR1 SGHTA and CDR2 FQGNSA.